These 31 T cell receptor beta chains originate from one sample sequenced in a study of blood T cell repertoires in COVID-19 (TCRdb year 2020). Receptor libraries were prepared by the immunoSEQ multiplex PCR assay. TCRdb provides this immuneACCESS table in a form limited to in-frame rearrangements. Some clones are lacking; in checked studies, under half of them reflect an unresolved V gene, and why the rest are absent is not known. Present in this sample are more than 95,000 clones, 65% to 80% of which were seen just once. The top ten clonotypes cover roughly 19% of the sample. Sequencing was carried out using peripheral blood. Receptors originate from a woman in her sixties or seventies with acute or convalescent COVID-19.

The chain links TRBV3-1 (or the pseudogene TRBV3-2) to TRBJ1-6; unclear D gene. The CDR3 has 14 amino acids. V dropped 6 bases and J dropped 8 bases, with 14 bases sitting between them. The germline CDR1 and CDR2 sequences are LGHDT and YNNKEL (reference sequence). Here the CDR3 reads CASRSSSLDSPLHF. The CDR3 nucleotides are TGTGCCAGCAGGTCCTCATCGTTAGATTCACCCCTCCACTTT.

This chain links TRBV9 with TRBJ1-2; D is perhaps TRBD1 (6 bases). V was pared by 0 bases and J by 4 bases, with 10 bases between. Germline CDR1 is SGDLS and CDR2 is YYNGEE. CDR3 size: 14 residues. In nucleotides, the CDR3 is TGTGCCAGCAGCGTAGCAGGGGATGGCTATGGCTACACCTTC. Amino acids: CASSVAGDGYGYTF.

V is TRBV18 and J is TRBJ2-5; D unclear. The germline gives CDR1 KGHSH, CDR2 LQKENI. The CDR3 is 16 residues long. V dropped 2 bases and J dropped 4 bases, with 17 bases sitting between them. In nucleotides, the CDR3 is TGTGCCAGCTCACCATCGAACCCCTTGGTCGGAGAGACCCAGTACTTC. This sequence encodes CASSPSNPLVGETQYF.

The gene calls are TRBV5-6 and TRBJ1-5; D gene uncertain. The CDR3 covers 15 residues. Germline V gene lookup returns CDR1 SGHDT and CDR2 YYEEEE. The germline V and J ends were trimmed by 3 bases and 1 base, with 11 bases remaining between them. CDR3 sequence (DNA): TGTGCCAGCAGCTACGGAGCGGGGAGCAATCAGCCCCAGCATTTT. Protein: CASSYGAGSNQPQHF. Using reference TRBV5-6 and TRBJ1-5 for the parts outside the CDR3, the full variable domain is DAGVTQSPTHLIKTRGQQVTLRCSPKSGHDTVSWYQQALGQGPQFIFQYYEEEERQRGNFPDRFSGHQFPNYSSELNVNALLLGDSALYLCASSYGAGSNQPQHFGDGTRLSIL.

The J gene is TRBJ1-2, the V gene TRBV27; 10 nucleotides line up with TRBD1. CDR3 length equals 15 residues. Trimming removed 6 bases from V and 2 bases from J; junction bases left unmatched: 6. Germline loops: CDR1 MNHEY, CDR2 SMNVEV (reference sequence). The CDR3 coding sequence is TGTGCCAGCAGAGGGACAGGGGAAGAGAACTATGGCTACACCTTC. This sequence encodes CASRGTGEENYGYTF.

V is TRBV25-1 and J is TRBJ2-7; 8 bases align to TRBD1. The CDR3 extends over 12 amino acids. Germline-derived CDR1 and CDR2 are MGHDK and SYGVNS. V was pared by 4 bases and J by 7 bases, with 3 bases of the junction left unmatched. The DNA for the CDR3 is TGTGCCAGCAGTGGGACAGGGTGGGAGCAGTACTTC. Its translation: CASSGTGWEQYF.

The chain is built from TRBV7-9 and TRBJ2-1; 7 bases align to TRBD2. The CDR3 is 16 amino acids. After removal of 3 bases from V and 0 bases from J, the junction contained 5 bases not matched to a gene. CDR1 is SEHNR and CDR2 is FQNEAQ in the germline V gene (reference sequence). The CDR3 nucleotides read TGTGCCAGCAGCTTTCGACGGACTAGCTCCTACAATGAGCAGTTCTTC. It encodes CASSFRRTSSYNEQFF. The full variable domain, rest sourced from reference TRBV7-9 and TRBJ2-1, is DTGVSQNPRHKITKRGQNVTFRCDPISEHNRLYWYRQTLGQGPEFLTYFQNEAQLEKSRLLSDRFSAERPKGSFSTLEIQRTEQGDSAMYLCASSFRRTSSYNEQFFGPGTRLTVL.

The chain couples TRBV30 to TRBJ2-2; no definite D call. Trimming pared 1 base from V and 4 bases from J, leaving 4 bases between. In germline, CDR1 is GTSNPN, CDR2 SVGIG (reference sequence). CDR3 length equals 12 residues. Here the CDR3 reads CAWSAFTGELFF. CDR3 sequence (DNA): TGTGCCTGGAGTGCGTTCACCGGGGAGCTGTTTTTT.

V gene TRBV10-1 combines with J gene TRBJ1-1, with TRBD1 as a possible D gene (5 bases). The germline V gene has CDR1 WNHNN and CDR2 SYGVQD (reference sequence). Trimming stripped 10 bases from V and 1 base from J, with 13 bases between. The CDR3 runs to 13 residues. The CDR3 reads CATNEDRNTEAFF. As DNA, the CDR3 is TGCGCCACCAACGAAGACAGGAACACTGAAGCTTTCTTT.

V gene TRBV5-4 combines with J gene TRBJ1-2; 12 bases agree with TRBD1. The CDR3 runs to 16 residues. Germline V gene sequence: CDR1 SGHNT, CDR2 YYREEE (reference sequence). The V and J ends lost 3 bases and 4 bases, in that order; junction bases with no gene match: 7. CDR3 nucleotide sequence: TGTGCCAGCAGCTCCACCGGGACAGGGGGCGTCTATGGCTACACCTTC. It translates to CASSSTGTGGVYGYTF.

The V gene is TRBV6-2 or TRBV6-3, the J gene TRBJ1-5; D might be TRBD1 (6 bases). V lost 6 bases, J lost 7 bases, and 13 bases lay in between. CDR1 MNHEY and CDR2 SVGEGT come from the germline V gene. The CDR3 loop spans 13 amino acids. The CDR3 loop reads CASSSDRRQPQHF. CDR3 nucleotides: TGTGCCAGCAGCTCCGACAGGAGACAGCCCCAGCATTTT.

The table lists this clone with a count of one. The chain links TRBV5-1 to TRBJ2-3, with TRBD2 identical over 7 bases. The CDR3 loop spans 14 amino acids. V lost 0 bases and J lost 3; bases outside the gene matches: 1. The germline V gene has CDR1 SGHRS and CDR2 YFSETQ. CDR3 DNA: TGCGCCAGCAGCTTGGGACTAGCAACAGATACGCAGTATTTT. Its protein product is CASSLGLATDTQYF.

This CDR3 reads CASSMGSRGRSPLHF. CDR3 in DNA: TGTGCCAGTAGTATGGGTTCCAGGGGCAGGTCACCCCTCCACTTT. The rearrangement uses TRBV19 and TRBJ1-6; D might be TRBD1 (6 bases). Germline V gene sequence: CDR1 LNHDA, CDR2 SQIVND (reference sequence). This CDR3 has 15 amino acids. V was cut by 3 bases and J by 10 bases, with 16 bases left in between.

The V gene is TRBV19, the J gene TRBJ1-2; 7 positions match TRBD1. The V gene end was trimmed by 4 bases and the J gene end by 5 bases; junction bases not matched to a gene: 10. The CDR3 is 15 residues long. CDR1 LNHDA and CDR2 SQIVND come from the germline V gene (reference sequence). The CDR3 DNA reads TGTGCCAGTAGTACACGACAGGGTGGGGAGTATGGCTACACCTTC. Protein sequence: CASSTRQGGEYGYTF.

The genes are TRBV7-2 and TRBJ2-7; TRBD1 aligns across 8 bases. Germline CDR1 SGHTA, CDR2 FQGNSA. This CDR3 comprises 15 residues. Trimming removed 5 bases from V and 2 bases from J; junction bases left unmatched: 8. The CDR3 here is CASSPGGAATYEQYF. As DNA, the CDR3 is TGTGCCAGCAGCCCAGGGGGCGCCGCAACCTACGAGCAGTACTTC.

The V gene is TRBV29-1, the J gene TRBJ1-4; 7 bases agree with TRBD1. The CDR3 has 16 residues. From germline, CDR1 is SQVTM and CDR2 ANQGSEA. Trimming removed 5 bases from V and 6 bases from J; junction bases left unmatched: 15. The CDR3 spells CSVPYRGPSLDEKLFF. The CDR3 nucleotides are TGCAGCGTTCCTTACAGGGGCCCTTCCCTTGATGAAAAACTGTTTTTT.

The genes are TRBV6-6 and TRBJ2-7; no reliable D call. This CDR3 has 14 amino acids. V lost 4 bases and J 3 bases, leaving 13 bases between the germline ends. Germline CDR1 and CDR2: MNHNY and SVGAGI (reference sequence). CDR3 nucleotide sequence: TGTGCCAGCAGTTCCCAGACGGAGCACTACGAGCAGTACTTC. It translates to CASSSQTEHYEQYF.

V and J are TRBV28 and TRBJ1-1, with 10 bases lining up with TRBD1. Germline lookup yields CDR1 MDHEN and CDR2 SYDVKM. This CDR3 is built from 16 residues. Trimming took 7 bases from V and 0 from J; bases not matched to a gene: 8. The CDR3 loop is CASTLSGTGVNTEAFF. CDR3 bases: TGTGCCAGCACCTTATCCGGGACAGGGGTGAACACTGAAGCTTTCTTT. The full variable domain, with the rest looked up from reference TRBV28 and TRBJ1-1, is DVKVTQSSRYLVKRTGEKVFLECVQDMDHENMFWYRQDPGLGLRLIYFSYDVKMKEKGDIPEGYSVSREKKERFSLILESASTNQTSMYLCASTLSGTGVNTEAFFGQGTRLTVV.

CDR3 protein: CSVGGGPGQGSYEQYF. CDR3 bases: TGCAGCGTTGGTGGGGGCCCGGGACAGGGGTCCTACGAGCAGTACTTC. The V gene is TRBV29-1, the J gene TRBJ2-7; 10 bases agree with TRBD1. The CDR3 extends over 16 amino acids. Germline CDR1 reads SQVTM; CDR2 reads ANQGSEA. With 4 bases clipped from V and 1 base from J, the junction kept 10 bases outside the gene matches.

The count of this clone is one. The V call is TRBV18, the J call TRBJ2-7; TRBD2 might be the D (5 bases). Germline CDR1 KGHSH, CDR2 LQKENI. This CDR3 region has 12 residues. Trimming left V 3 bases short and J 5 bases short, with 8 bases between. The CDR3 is CASSPKGDEQYF. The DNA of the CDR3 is TGTGCCAGCTCACCGAAGGGAGACGAGCAGTACTTC.

The CDR3 DNA reads as TGCGCCAGCAGCCTAACAGCGGGGGGGCGAGAGACCCAGTACTTC. Its translation is CASSLTAGGRETQYF. The chain employs TRBV4-1 and TRBJ2-5, with TRBD2 identical over 10 bases. Germline loops: CDR1 MGHRA, CDR2 YSYEKL. The junction had 6 bases not matched to a gene; V was cut back by 4 bases and J by 4 bases. The CDR3 has 15 residues.

The CDR3 DNA sequence: TGTGCCAGTAGTAGCGGGGGGTATTTTGATGAGCAGTTCTTC. This translates into CASSSGGYFDEQFF. The chain couples TRBV19 to TRBJ2-1; TRBD2 matches at 8 bases. CDR1 is LNHDA and CDR2 is SQIVND in the germline V gene (reference sequence). CDR3 length: 14 residues. With 4 bases clipped from V and 8 bases from J, the junction kept 7 bases outside the gene matches.

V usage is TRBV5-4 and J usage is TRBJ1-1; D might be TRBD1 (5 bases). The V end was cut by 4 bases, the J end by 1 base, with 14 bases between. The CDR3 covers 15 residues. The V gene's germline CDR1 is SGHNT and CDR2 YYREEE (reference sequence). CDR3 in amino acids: CASSPPGGRNTEAFF. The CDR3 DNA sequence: TGTGCCAGCAGCCCCCCTGGGGGGAGGAACACTGAAGCTTTCTTT.

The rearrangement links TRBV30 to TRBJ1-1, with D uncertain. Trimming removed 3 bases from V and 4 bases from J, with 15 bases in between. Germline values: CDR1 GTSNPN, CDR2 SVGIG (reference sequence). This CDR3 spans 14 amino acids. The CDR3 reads CAWSSQTRSTEAFF. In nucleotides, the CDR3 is TGTGCCTGGAGCTCGCAGACGAGGTCCACTGAAGCTTTCTTT. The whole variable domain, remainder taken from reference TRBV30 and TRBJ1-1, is SQTIHQWPATLVQPVGSPLSLECTVEGTSNPNLYWYRQAAGRGLQLLFYSVGIGQISSEVPQNLSASRPQDRQFILSSKKLLLSDSGFYLCAWSSQTRSTEAFFGQGTRLTVV.

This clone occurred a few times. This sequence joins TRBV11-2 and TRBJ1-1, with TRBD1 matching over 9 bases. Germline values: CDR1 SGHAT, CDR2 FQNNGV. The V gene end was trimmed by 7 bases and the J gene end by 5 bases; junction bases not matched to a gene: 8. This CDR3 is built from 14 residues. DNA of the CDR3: TGTGCCAGCACCCACACAGGGGGCTGGACTGAAGCTTTCTTT. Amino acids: CASTHTGGWTEAFF. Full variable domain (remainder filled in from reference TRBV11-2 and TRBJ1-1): EAGVAQSPRYKIIEKRQSVAFWCNPISGHATLYWYQQILGQGPKLLIQFQNNGVVDDSQLPKDRFSAERLKGVDSTLKIQPAKLEDSAVYLCASTHTGGWTEAFFGQGTRLTVV.

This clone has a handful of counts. The CDR3 protein is CASSYGGAGTGELFF. The CDR3 DNA sequence: TGTGCCAGCAGTTACGGGGGCGCGGGCACCGGGGAGCTGTTTTTT. The chain combines TRBV6-2 or TRBV6-3 with TRBJ2-2; perhaps TRBD1 as D (6 bases). This CDR3 has 15 amino acids. V was shortened by 2 bases and J by 4 bases, with 11 bases between the two germline ends. Germline CDR1 and CDR2: MNHEY and SVGEGT.

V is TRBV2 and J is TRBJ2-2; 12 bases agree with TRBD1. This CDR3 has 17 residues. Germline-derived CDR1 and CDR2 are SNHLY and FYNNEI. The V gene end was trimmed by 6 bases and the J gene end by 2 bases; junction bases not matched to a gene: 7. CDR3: CASRLRGQGANTGELFF. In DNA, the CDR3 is TGTGCCAGCAGGCTAAGGGGACAGGGGGCTAACACCGGGGAGCTGTTTTTT.

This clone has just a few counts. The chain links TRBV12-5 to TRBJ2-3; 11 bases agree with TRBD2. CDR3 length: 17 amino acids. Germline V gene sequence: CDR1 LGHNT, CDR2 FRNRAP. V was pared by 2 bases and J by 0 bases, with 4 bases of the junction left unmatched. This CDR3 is CASGLKLAGGSTDTQYF. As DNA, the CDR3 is TGTGCTAGTGGTTTGAAGTTAGCGGGGGGGAGCACAGATACGCAGTATTTT. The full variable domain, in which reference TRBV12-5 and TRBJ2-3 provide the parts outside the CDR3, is DARVTQTPRHKVTEMGQEVTMRCQPILGHNTVFWYRQTMMQGLELLAYFRNRAPLDDSGMPKDRFSAEMPDATLATLKIQPSEPRDSAVYFCASGLKLAGGSTDTQYFGPGTRLTVL.

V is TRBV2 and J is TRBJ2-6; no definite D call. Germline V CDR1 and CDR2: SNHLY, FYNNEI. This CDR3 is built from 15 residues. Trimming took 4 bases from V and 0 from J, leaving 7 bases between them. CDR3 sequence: CASSVGLSGANVLTF. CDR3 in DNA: TGTGCCAGCAGTGTTGGCCTCTCTGGGGCCAACGTCCTGACTTTC.

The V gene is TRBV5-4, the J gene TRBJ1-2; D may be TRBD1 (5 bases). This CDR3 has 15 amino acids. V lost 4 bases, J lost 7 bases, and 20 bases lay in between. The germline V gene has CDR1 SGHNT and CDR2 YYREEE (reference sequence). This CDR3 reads CASSPPGPEAAGYTF. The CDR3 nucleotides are TGTGCCAGCAGCCCCCCAGGGCCCGAGGCTGCTGGCTACACCTTC. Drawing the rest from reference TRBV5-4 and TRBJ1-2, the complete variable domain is ETGVTQSPTHLIKTRGQQVTLRCSSQSGHNTVSWYQQALGQGPQFIFQYYREEENGRGNFPPRFSGLQFPNYSSELNVNALELDDSALYLCASSPPGPEAAGYTFGSGTRLTVV.

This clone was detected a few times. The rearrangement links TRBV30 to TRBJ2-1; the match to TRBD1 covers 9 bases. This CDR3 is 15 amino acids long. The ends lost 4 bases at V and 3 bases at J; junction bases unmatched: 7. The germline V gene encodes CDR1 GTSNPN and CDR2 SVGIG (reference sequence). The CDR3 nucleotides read TGTGCCTGGACGATCCGACAGGGGGTCTACAATGAGCAGTTCTTC. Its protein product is CAWTIRQGVYNEQFF.